This T cell receptor (beta chain) was documented in a study of CD8 T cells in Susac syndrome. Sequencing of TCR beta was performed on blood CD8+ and CD4+ T cells. RNA amounts of about 0.5 to 1 ug underwent reverse transcription with random hexamers. TCRdb itself ran the immunoSEQ multiplex PCR reads through MiXCR, one entry per CDR3 protein. The table shows 150,000 to 200,000 distinct CDR3 sequences, with approximately 95% occurring only once. Sequenced input: CD4+ T cells from PBMCs. The source of this sequence is a human donor in good health.

CDR3 nucleotide sequence: TGTGCCAGCAGCCAGGGGGTGGGCCGCGGGGATGGCTACACCTTC. Its protein is CASSQGVGRGDGYTF. This sequence joins TRBV14 and TRBJ1-2, with D maybe TRBD1 (5 bases). This CDR3 contains 15 residues. Looked up from germline, CDR1 is SGHDN and CDR2 is FVKESK. Trimming shortened V by 3 bases and J by 6 bases, and 17 bases separated the two germline ends.